This paragraph reports one T cell receptor (beta chain). Its antigen is still unknown. This sample is drawn from a study of cytomegalovirus exposure and HLA in healthy donors. With 60 Vbeta and 13 Jbeta primers, the PCR was carried out. Method: immunoSEQ multiplex PCR; TCRdb's copy keeps in-frame clones and lacks some. The table shows 75,000 to 100,000 clones, with roughly 72% occurring only once. Regarding the study as a whole: There were reportedly fewer N-insertions in an Asian-associated ancestry cluster than the roughly 700-donor mean, in a later analysis. Later, an analysis showed that TCR beta chains associated with HLA were more clonally expanded than others that were equally common. Per a later analysis, under 20,000 TCR beta sequences showed association with HLA alleles at 0.05 false discovery rate.

The clonotype comes from a young man in good health and CMV-seronegative. The source material was PBMCs.

CDR3 bases: TGTGCCAGCAGCCCCGGCAGGGGGGATAATTACAATGAGCAGTTCTTC. This sequence encodes CASSPGRGDNYNEQFF. The chain recombines TRBV6-6 with TRBJ2-1; D possibly corresponds to TRBD1 (7 bases). V lost 6 bases and J lost 4, with 19 bases in between. The V gene's germline CDR1 is MNHNY and CDR2 SVGAGI (reference sequence). The CDR3 loop spans 16 amino acids.